The next 30 T cell receptor beta chains were all read from a single sample in a study of blood T cell repertoires in COVID-19. Generated by immunoSEQ multiplex PCR, the TCRdb table keeps only in-frame clones and is missing some. This table has about 78,000 clones, around 90% appearing once. The sample taken for sequencing was peripheral blood. These receptors were obtained from an elderly woman with acute or convalescent COVID-19.

The chain carries TRBV7-9 and TRBJ1-1, with a tentative D call TRBD1 (6 bases). From germline, CDR1 is SEHNR and CDR2 FQNEAQ (reference sequence). The CDR3 length is 14 residues. The V end lost 2 bases, the J end lost 6 bases, and 13 bases lay between the germline ends. The CDR3 spells CASSLKSSGAEAFF. The CDR3 DNA sequence: TGTGCCAGCAGCTTAAAAAGCTCAGGGGCTGAAGCTTTCTTT.

The chain recombines TRBV6-5 with TRBJ1-2, with 7 bases lining up with TRBD1. J was trimmed by 7 bases and V by 1 base; bases with no gene match: 3. Germline assignment: CDR1 MNHEY and CDR2 SVGAGI. The CDR3 has 13 amino acids. The CDR3 DNA is TGTGCCAGCAGTTACTTGACAGGGTCTGGCTACACCTTC. It codes for CASSYLTGSGYTF.

CDR3 DNA sequence: TGTGCCATCAGTGAAGGGCTAGCGGGGGAGCAGTTCTTC. This codes for CAISEGLAGEQFF. V gene TRBV10-3 combines with J gene TRBJ2-1; 9 nucleotides agree with TRBD2. CDR1 is ENHRY, CDR2 SYGVKD, per germline. The CDR3 has 13 residues. With V trimmed by 3 bases and J by 10 bases, 4 bases remained unmatched.

The V gene is TRBV19, the J gene TRBJ1-1; TRBD1 might be the D (6 bases). Germline CDR1 and CDR2: LNHDA and SQIVND (reference sequence). Deletions cut 3 bases from V and 2 bases from J, with 10 bases between. The CDR3 consists of 14 residues. The CDR3 protein is CASSIGQRNTEAFF. CDR3 nucleotides: TGTGCCAGTAGTATCGGACAGAGAAACACTGAAGCTTTCTTT.

The rearrangement uses TRBV5-1 and TRBJ2-1, with 9 bases identical to TRBD2. The CDR3 spans 17 residues. J lost 4 bases, V lost 2 bases, and 10 bases had no gene match. CDR1 is SGHRS, CDR2 YFSETQ, per germline. The CDR3 loop reads CASSFDPGTSSYNEQFF. The CDR3 DNA follows: TGCGCCAGCAGCTTTGATCCCGGGACTAGCAGTTACAATGAGCAGTTCTTC.

This clone was observed a handful of times. The gene calls are TRBV9 and TRBJ1-2, with a weak D call TRBD1 (6 bases). The V and J ends lost 3 bases and 7 bases respectively, with 19 bases between them. The CDR3 sequence is 15 residues long. CDR1 and CDR2 from the germline V gene are SGDLS and YYNGEE. CDR3 region: CASSETGLHYGGYTF. CDR3 DNA sequence: TGTGCCAGCAGCGAAACAGGGCTCCATTACGGTGGCTACACCTTC.

The chain links TRBV4-3 to TRBJ1-4, with 9 bases matching TRBD1. V was clipped by 0 bases and J by 10 bases; unmatched bases: 9. The CDR3 covers 16 residues. The germline V gene has CDR1 LGHNA and CDR2 YSLEER. The CDR3 spells CASSQDSGTGIGKLFF. CDR3 in DNA: TGCGCCAGCAGCCAAGATTCAGGGACAGGGATCGGAAAACTGTTTTTT.

V and J are TRBV29-1 and TRBJ2-3; D is undetermined. The ends were cut back, 0 bases at V and 0 bases at J, with 16 bases in the middle. Germline loops: CDR1 SQVTM, CDR2 ANQGSEA. The CDR3 is 17 residues long. CDR3 sequence reads: CSVEDRSTYYSTDTQYF. CDR3 DNA: TGCAGCGTTGAAGATCGGTCGACCTACTATAGCACAGATACGCAGTATTTT.

The chain combines TRBV5-1 with TRBJ2-5; D possibly corresponds to TRBD1 (6 bases). From germline, CDR1 is SGHRS and CDR2 YFSETQ. The CDR3 is made up of 15 amino acids. Trimming pared 0 bases from V and 3 bases from J, leaving 12 bases between. CDR3 bases: TGCGCCAGCAGCTTGGCCAACAGGGTAGAAGAGACCCAGTACTTC. This translates into CASSLANRVEETQYF. Supplemented by reference TRBV5-1 and TRBJ2-5, the full variable domain reads KAGVTQTPRYLIKTRGQQVTLSCSPISGHRSVSWYQQTPGQGLQFLFEYFSETQRNKGNFPGRFSGRQFSNSRSEMNVSTLELGDSALYLCASSLANRVEETQYFGPGTRLLVL.

This clone was observed a single time. The V gene is TRBV7-2, the J gene TRBJ2-1; D may be TRBD2 (7 bases). The CDR3 loop spans 16 amino acids. Germline-derived CDR1 and CDR2 are SGHTA and FQGNSA. Trimming stripped 1 base from V and 7 bases from J, with 17 bases between. The CDR3 region has the DNA TGTGCCAGCAGCTTAGAGGGCGGCGGGGGCCAGAATGAGCAGTTCTTC. Its protein is CASSLEGGGGQNEQFF. Variable domain in full (rest from reference TRBV7-2 and TRBJ2-1): GAGVSQSPSNKVTEKGKDVELRCDPISGHTALYWYRQSLGQGLEFLIYFQGNSAPDKSGLPSDRFSAERTGGSVSTLTIQRTQQEDSAVYLCASSLEGGGGQNEQFFGPGTRLTVL.

This clone was seen just once. The chain links TRBV10-3 to TRBJ1-5; 9 positions agree with TRBD1. The CDR3 covers 15 residues. Germline V CDR1 and CDR2: ENHRY, SYGVKD. Trimming cost V 6 bases and J 2 bases; bases outside gene matches: 5. The CDR3 coding sequence is TGTGCCATCAGCCGGACAGGGGACGGCAATCAGCCCCAGCATTTT. The encoded protein is CAISRTGDGNQPQHF.

This clone is a singleton in its sample. The chain links TRBV5-1 to TRBJ2-2; TRBD1 aligns across 7 bases. CDR1 is SGHRS and CDR2 is YFSETQ in the germline V gene. V lost 5 bases, J lost 9 bases, and 13 bases stayed unmatched. This CDR3 comprises 15 residues. The CDR3: CASSLGQDRGRELFF. DNA for the CDR3: TGCGCCAGCAGTCTAGGACAGGACCGAGGCCGGGAGCTGTTTTTT. Together with reference TRBV5-1 and TRBJ2-2, the CDR3 gives the full variable domain: KAGVTQTPRYLIKTRGQQVTLSCSPISGHRSVSWYQQTPGQGLQFLFEYFSETQRNKGNFPGRFSGRQFSNSRSEMNVSTLELGDSALYLCASSLGQDRGRELFFGEGSRLTVL.

V usage is TRBV4-1 and J usage is TRBJ2-1, with TRBD2 matching 13 bases. There are 16 residues in the CDR3. V shed 3 bases, J shed 7 bases, and the junction held 6 bases outside the gene matches. Germline V CDR1 and CDR2: MGHRA, YSYEKL. This CDR3 is CASSHQLAGGPNEQFF. The CDR3 DNA reads TGCGCCAGCAGCCACCAACTAGCGGGAGGGCCGAATGAGCAGTTCTTC.

The chain carries TRBV7-2 and TRBJ1-5; 9 nucleotides align to TRBD1. Trimming removed 4 bases from V and 6 bases from J; junction bases left unmatched: 1. Germline-derived CDR1 and CDR2 are SGHTA and FQGNSA. The CDR3 covers 13 residues. The CDR3 bases are TGTGCCAGCAGCTCGGACAGGGGTCAGCCCCAGCATTTT. Amino acid sequence: CASSSDRGQPQHF.

The rearrangement links TRBV15 to TRBJ1-6, with 8 bases lining up with TRBD1. Germline lookup yields CDR1 LNHNV and CDR2 YYDKDF (reference sequence). The CDR3 length is 19 residues. J gave up 0 bases and V 1 base, and 8 bases lay outside the gene matches. In DNA, the CDR3 is TGTGCCACCAGCAGAGCTGGACAGGGAACGAGCTCCTATAATTCACCCCTCCACTTT. Its protein is CATSRAGQGTSSYNSPLHF.

V is TRBV18 and J is TRBJ2-7, with D maybe TRBD1 (5 bases). From germline, CDR1 is KGHSH and CDR2 LQKENI. V was clipped by 2 bases and J by 5 bases, with 10 bases between them. The CDR3 has 13 amino acids. The DNA of the CDR3 is TGTGCCAGCTCACCAGCAGGGTCCAACGAGCAGTACTTC. It translates to CASSPAGSNEQYF. Full variable domain (missing parts from reference TRBV18 and TRBJ2-7): NAGVMQNPRHLVRRRGQEARLRCSPMKGHSHVYWYRQLPEEGLKFMVYLQKENIIDESGMPKERFSAEFPKEGPSILRIQQVVRGDSAAYFCASSPAGSNEQYFGPGTRLTVT.

CDR3 amino acids: CASSPYTGGNSPLHF. The CDR3 DNA is TGTGCCAGCTCACCTTACACAGGGGGGAATTCACCCCTCCACTTT. The gene calls are TRBV18 and TRBJ1-6, with 8 bases lining up with TRBD1. From germline, CDR1 is KGHSH and CDR2 LQKENI. V lost 3 bases, J lost 7 bases, and 5 bases stayed unmatched. The CDR3 covers 15 residues.

The chain has TRBV6-2 or TRBV6-3 and TRBJ1-2; 8 positions match TRBD1. The CDR3 length is 15 residues. CDR1 and CDR2 (germline): MNHEY, SVGEGT. V lost 2 bases to trimming and J lost 6 bases; unmatched junction nucleotides: 8. The CDR3 is CASSYGTPGGNGYTF. CDR3 DNA: TGTGCCAGCAGTTACGGGACACCAGGGGGCAATGGCTACACCTTC.

This clone showed up just once. V and J are TRBV5-1 and TRBJ2-1, with unresolved D. The CDR3 runs 14 residues. Germline CDR1 reads SGHRS; CDR2 reads YFSETQ. The germline V and J ends were trimmed by 1 base and 2 bases, with 7 bases remaining between them. CDR3 protein: CASSLSEAYNEQFF. The CDR3 coding sequence is TGCGCCAGCAGCTTGTCAGAGGCCTACAATGAGCAGTTCTTC.

In this sample, this clone turned up a few times. This chain links TRBV5-1 with TRBJ1-5; the match to TRBD1 covers 9 bases. Germline V gives CDR1 SGHRS, CDR2 YFSETQ. After removal of 4 bases from V and 3 bases from J, the junction contained 5 bases not matched to a gene. The CDR3 consists of 15 residues. The CDR3 sequence is CASSTGQGTNQPQHF. For the CDR3, the DNA is TGCGCCAGCAGCACCGGACAGGGGACCAATCAGCCCCAGCATTTT.

This rearrangement joins TRBV21-1 to TRBJ1-5. TRBV21-1 is a pseudogene segment. This CDR3 spans 17 amino acids. CDR3 residues: CASSKEPSGNLNQPQHF. The CDR3 coding sequence is TGTGCCAGCAGCAAAGAGCCCTCGGGGAACCTCAATCAGCCCCAGCATTTT.

The chain couples TRBV6-1 to TRBJ2-7; 9 bases map to TRBD1. The germline V gene has CDR1 MNHNS and CDR2 SASEGT. This CDR3 region has 16 residues. V was pared by 1 base and J by 6 bases, with 10 bases of the junction left unmatched. The CDR3, as DNA: TGTGCCAGCAGTGAAGGGCGAGGGACAGGGTACATCGAGCAGTACTTC. The encoded protein is CASSEGRGTGYIEQYF.

J is TRBJ2-7 and V is TRBV5-6; a weak D match, TRBD2 (5 bases). The germline gives CDR1 SGHDT, CDR2 YYEEEE. The CDR3 consists of 14 residues. Trimming removed 0 bases at V and 4 bases at J, with 11 bases between. The DNA for the CDR3 is TGTGCCAGCAGCTTGGTGGGGAGCGGATACGAGCAGTACTTC. This sequence encodes CASSLVGSGYEQYF. Full variable domain (missing parts from reference TRBV5-6 and TRBJ2-7): DAGVTQSPTHLIKTRGQQVTLRCSPKSGHDTVSWYQQALGQGPQFIFQYYEEEERQRGNFPDRFSGHQFPNYSSELNVNALLLGDSALYLCASSLVGSGYEQYFGPGTRLTVT.

The chain joins TRBV28 to TRBJ1-4; D is uncertain. The CDR3 sequence is 17 residues long. The V end lost 6 bases, the J end lost 4 bases, and 21 bases lay between the germline ends. Per germline, CDR1 MDHEN and CDR2 SYDVKM. In DNA, the CDR3 is TGTGCCAGCAGCTCGCCATCCGACGTGACTAGTAATGAAAAACTGTTTTTT. Translated: CASSSPSDVTSNEKLFF.

The chain links TRBV5-3 to TRBJ2-1; 15 bases align to TRBD2. TRBV5-3 is an ORF, with its function uncertain. The V and J ends lost 2 bases and 0 bases, in that order; junction bases with no gene match: 6. The CDR3 is made up of 19 amino acids. The CDR3 loop reads CARSLGLAGGPHSYNEQFF. The CDR3, as DNA: TGTGCCAGAAGCTTAGGACTAGCGGGAGGGCCTCACTCCTACAATGAGCAGTTCTTC.

The gene calls are TRBV3-1 (or the pseudogene TRBV3-2) and TRBJ2-1; a possible D gene is TRBD2 (5 bases). The CDR3 is 15 amino acids. The V gene lost 8 bases and the J gene lost 0 bases, with 14 bases spanning the gap. In germline, CDR1 is LGHDT, CDR2 YNNKEL (reference sequence). DNA of the CDR3: TGTGCCAGCGCGGACCGGGGTAGCTCCTACAATGAGCAGTTCTTC. It codes for CASADRGSSYNEQFF.

V usage is TRBV2 and J usage is TRBJ2-1; 10 nucleotides match TRBD1. CDR1 is SNHLY and CDR2 is FYNNEI in the germline V gene. The CDR3 runs 15 residues. V was pared by 11 bases and J by 4 bases, with 11 bases of the junction left unmatched. This chain's CDR3 is CASRRDRGHYNEQFF. Written as DNA, the CDR3 is TGTGCCTCCCGCCGGGACAGGGGACATTACAATGAGCAGTTCTTC.

This clone appeared a single time. V is TRBV11-1 and J is TRBJ1-6; 9 nucleotides agree with TRBD1. This CDR3 has 14 amino acids. CDR1 is SGHAT, CDR2 FQDESV, per germline (reference sequence). With V trimmed by 5 bases and J by 8 bases, 4 bases remained unmatched. This chain's CDR3 is CASSPGQGYSPLHF. The CDR3 DNA sequence: TGTGCCAGCAGCCCGGGACAGGGTTATTCACCCCTCCACTTT.

The chain recombines TRBV5-5 with TRBJ1-4; 12 bases agree with TRBD1. CDR3 length equals 15 residues. Germline V lookup: CDR1 SGHKS, CDR2 YYEKEE (reference sequence). V lost 4 bases, J lost 7 bases, and 5 bases stayed unmatched. CDR3 DNA sequence: TGTGCCAGCAGCATGGGACAGGGGGCCCGTGAAAAACTGTTTTTT. It is translated as CASSMGQGAREKLFF.

The CDR3, as DNA: TGCGCCAGCAGCCAAGAAGGGGGTGGTCAGGGGGCTCAGCCCCAGCATTTT. It is translated as CASSQEGGGQGAQPQHF. This chain uses TRBV4-1 with TRBJ1-5; TRBD1 matches at 8 bases. This CDR3 is 17 amino acids long. J gave up 6 bases and V 0 bases, and 10 bases lay outside the gene matches. CDR1 is MGHRA and CDR2 is YSYEKL in the germline V gene.